What follows describes a single TCR beta chain. The antigen is unknown. The sample originates from a study of cytotoxic CD8 clonotypes in ibrutinib-treated CLL. The study, taken as a whole, reports: Sampling times differed between sustained-remission and progressing patients. Clonotypes that were public were uncommon, and they contracted or stayed stable on treatment. Age-matched healthy donor levels were exceeded by baseline clonality, which tracked circulating CD8+ T-cell counts.

The V and J ends lost 6 bases and 5 bases respectively, with 9 bases between them. The CDR3 runs 12 residues. Germline V lookup: CDR1 SNHLY, CDR2 FYNNEI. T cells were sequenced at a targeted depth of 1 in 200,000 to 1 in 1 million. Here immunoSEQ multiplex PCR was the method, and the copy in TCRdb shows in-frame clones only, minus some. The sample shows approximately 140,000 clones, about 80% of them seen only once. This chain links TRBV2 with TRBJ2-3, with D possibly matching TRBD2 (6 bases). This receptor was obtained from a human donor with chronic lymphocytic leukemia. Material: PBMCs, obtained after 12 months of ibrutinib treatment. CDR3 sequence: CASSLAIDTQYF. DNA of the CDR3: TGTGCCAGCAGCCTAGCGATAGATACGCAGTATTTT. Full variable domain (remainder filled in from reference TRBV2 and TRBJ2-3): EPEVTQTPSHQVTQMGQEVILRCVPISNHLYFYWYRQILGQKVEFLVSFYNNEISEKSEIFDDQFSVERPDGSNFTLKIRSTKLEDSAMYFCASSLAIDTQYFGPGTRLTVL.